The clone carrying this TCR beta chain was seen only a few times. The hyperthyroidism was newly diagnosed and had lasted under 2 months; the patients were aged 18 to 65. Diagnosis rested on symptoms, serum thyroxine and TRAb, thyroid ultrasound, and orbital computed tomography. The blood sample dates from first hyperthyroidism diagnosis, preceding any ophthalmopathy symptoms. Amplified regions were TCR beta CDR3 sequences from RNA transcripts. RT-PCR in the first round (using the HTBI primer set) targeted the TCR CDR3. From the multiplex PCR reads, TCRdb called clonotypes with MiXCR, one entry per CDR3 protein. The sample lists around 23,000 distinct CDR3 sequences; about half were seen once. This record belongs to a study of T cells in Graves' hyperthyroidism and ophthalmopathy. This CDR3 spans 12 amino acids. Per germline, CDR1 SNHLY and CDR2 FYNNEI. V was cut by 3 bases and J by 10 bases, with 10 bases left in between.

The sample taken for sequencing was blood. The chain carries TRBV2 and TRBJ2-1; the D is unclear. The TCR was taken from a woman between 35 and 50 years old with Graves' hyperthyroidism that later progressed to Graves' ophthalmopathy. CDR3 coding DNA: TGTGCCAGCAGTGACAGAGCGTGGGAGCAGTTCTTC. Its translation: CASSDRAWEQFF.